Given below is one T cell receptor beta chain in context. V gave up 2 bases and J gave up 10 bases, with 12 bases separating them. The CDR3 spans 14 residues. Germline V gene lookup returns CDR1 MGHDK and CDR2 SYGVNS. Sequencing of TCR beta drew on CD8+ and CD4+ T cells from blood. The RNA input was roughly 0.5 to 1 ug, and it was reverse transcribed with random hexamers. TCRdb called the immunoSEQ multiplex PCR reads again in MiXCR, with one record for every CDR3 protein. The top ten clones hold 0.15% to 0.2% of a sample with about 210,000 distinct CDR3 sequences, 94% of them seen once. The record originates from a study of CD8 T cells in Susac syndrome.

The rearrangement joins TRBV25-1 to TRBJ1-6; D ambiguous. The receptor was isolated from a human donor with Susac syndrome. The sequencing sample was made of CD4+ T cells from PBMCs. DNA of the CDR3: TGTGCCAGCAGTGAAGAAAGAGCTAAGTCACCCCTCCACTTT. It codes for CASSEERAKSPLHF. The variable domain in full, with the rest retrieved from reference TRBV25-1 and TRBJ1-6, is EADIYQTPRYLVIGTGKKITLECSQTMGHDKMYWYQQDPGMELHLIHYSYGVNSTEKGDLSSESTVSRIRTEHFPLTLESARPSHTSQYLCASSEERAKSPLHFGNGTRLTVT.